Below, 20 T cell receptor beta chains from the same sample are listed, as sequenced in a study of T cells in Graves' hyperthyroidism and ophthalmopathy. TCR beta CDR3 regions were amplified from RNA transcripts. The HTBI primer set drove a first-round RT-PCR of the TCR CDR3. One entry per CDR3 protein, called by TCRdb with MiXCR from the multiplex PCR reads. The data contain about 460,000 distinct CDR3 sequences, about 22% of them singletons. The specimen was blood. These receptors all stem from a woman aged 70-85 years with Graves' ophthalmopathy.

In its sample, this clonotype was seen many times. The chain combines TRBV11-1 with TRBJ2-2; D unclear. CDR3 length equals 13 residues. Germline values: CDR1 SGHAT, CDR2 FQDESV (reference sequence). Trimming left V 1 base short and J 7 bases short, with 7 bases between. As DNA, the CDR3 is TGTGCCAGCAGCTTAGTGGGGATCGGGGAGCTGTTTTTT. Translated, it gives CASSLVGIGELFF.

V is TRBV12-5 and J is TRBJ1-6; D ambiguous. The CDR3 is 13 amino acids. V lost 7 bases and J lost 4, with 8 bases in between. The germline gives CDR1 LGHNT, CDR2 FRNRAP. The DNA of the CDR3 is TGTGCTAGTGCCCCGGGGTATAATTCACCCCTCCACTTT. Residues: CASAPGYNSPLHF.

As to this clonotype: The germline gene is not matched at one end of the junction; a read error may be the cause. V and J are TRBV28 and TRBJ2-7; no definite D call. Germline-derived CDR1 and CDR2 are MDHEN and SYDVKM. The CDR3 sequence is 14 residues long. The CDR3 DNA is TGTGCCTGCAGTTTAAGAGGTGGGGTATACGAGCAGTACTTC. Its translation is CACSLRGGVYEQYF.

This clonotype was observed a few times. CDR3 nucleotide sequence: TGCAGTGCTCCACGAGGGGGGACCCCTTATGGCTACACCTTC. This gives the protein CSAPRGGTPYGYTF. V is TRBV20-1 and J is TRBJ1-2, with D possibly TRBD1 on 6 matching bases. The germline V gene encodes CDR1 DFQATT and CDR2 SNEGSKA (reference sequence). CDR3 length: 14 residues. V was trimmed by 5 bases and J by 5 bases, leaving 18 bases between them.

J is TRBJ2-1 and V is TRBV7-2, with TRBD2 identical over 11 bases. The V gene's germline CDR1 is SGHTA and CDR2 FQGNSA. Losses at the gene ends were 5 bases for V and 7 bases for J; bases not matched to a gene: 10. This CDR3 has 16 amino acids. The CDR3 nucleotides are TGTGCCAGCAGCGGGACCGGGACTAGCGGACGGAATGAGCAGTTCTTC. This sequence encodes CASSGTGTSGRNEQFF. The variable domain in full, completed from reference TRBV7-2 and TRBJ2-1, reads GAGVSQSPSNKVTEKGKDVELRCDPISGHTALYWYRQSLGQGLEFLIYFQGNSAPDKSGLPSDRFSAERTGGSVSTLTIQRTQQEDSAVYLCASSGTGTSGRNEQFFGPGTRLTVL.

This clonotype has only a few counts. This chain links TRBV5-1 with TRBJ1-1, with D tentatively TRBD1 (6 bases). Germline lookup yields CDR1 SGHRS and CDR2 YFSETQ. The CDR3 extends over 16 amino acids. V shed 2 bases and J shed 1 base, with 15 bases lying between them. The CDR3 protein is CASSFDAGVSNTEAFF. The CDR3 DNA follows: TGCGCCAGCAGCTTTGACGCAGGGGTCTCGAACACTGAAGCTTTCTTT.

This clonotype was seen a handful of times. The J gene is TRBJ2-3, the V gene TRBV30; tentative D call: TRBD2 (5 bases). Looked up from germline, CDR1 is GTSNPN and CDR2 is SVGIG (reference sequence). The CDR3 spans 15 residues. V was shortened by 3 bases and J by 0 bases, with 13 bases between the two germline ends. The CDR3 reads CAWSGGQTSTDTQYF. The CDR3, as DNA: TGTGCCTGGAGCGGAGGCCAAACTAGCACAGATACGCAGTATTTT. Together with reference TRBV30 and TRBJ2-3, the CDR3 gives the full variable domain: SQTIHQWPATLVQPVGSPLSLECTVEGTSNPNLYWYRQAAGRGLQLLFYSVGIGQISSEVPQNLSASRPQDRQFILSSKKLLLSDSGFYLCAWSGGQTSTDTQYFGPGTRLTVL.

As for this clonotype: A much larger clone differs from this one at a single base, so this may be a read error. In nucleotides, the CDR3 is TGTGCCAGCAGTCGACAGGCCCAAGAGACCCAGTACTTC. Protein: CASSRQAQETQYF. The rearrangement joins TRBV7-3 to TRBJ2-5; perhaps TRBD1 as D (6 bases). Germline values: CDR1 SGHTA, CDR2 FQGTGA. CDR3 length: 13 amino acids. The V and J ends lost 6 bases and 1 base respectively, with 9 bases between them.

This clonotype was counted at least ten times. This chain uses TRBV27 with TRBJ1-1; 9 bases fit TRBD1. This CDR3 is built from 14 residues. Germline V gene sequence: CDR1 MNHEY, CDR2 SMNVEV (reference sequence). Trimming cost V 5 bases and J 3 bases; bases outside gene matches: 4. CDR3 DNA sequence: TGTGCCAGCAGTCTCTGGACAGGGGACACTGAAGCTTTCTTT. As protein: CASSLWTGDTEAFF.

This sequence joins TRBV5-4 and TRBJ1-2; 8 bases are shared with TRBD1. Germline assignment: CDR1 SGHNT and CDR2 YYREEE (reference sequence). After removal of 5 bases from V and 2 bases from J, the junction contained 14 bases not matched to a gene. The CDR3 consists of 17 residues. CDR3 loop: CASRGRDRISSNYGYTF. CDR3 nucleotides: TGTGCCAGCAGGGGACGGGACAGGATTTCGTCGAACTATGGCTACACCTTC.

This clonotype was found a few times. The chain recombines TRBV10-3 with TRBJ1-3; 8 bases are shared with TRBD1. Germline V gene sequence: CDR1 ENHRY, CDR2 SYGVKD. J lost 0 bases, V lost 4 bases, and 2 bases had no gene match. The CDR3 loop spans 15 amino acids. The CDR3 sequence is CAISGTGPSGNTIYF. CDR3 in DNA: TGTGCCATCAGTGGGACAGGGCCCTCTGGAAACACCATATATTTT.

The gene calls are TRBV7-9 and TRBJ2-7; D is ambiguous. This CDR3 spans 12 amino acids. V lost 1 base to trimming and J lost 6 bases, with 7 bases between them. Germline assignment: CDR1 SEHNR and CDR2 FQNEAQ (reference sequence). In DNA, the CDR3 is TGTGCCAGCAGCTTAGATAGGTCCGAGCAGTACTTC. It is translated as CASSLDRSEQYF.

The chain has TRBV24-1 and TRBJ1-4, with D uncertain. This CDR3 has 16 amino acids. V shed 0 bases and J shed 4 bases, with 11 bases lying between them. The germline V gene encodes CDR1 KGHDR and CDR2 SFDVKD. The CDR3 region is CATSDLGWTDNEKLFF. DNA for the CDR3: TGTGCCACCAGTGATTTGGGCTGGACGGATAATGAAAAACTGTTTTTT.

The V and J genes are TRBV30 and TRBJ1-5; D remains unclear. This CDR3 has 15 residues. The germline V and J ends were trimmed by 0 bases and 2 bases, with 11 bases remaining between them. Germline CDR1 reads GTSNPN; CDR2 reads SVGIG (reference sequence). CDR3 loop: CAWSVGRAGNQPQHF. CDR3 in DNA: TGTGCCTGGAGTGTAGGCAGAGCCGGCAATCAGCCCCAGCATTTT.

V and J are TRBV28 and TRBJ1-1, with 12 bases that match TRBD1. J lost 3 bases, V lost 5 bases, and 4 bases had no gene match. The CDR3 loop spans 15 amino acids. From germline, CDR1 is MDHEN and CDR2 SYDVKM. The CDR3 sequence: CASSPRDRGHTEAFF. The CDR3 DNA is TGTGCCAGCAGTCCTCGGGACAGGGGGCACACTGAAGCTTTCTTT.

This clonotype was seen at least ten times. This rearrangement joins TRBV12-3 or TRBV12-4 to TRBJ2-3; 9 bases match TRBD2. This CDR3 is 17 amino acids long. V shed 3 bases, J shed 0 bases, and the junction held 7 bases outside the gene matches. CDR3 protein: CASSFGTSTISTDTQYF. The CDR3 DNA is TGTGCCAGCAGTTTCGGGACTAGCACAATAAGCACAGATACGCAGTATTTT.

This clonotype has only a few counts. CDR3 sequence: CASSGLLNLPGLAGVSSYNEQFF. The CDR3 region has the DNA TGTGCCAGCAGTGGCCTCTTAAATCTACCGGGACTAGCGGGAGTCAGCTCCTACAATGAGCAGTTCTTC. The gene calls are TRBV25-1 and TRBJ2-1; 14 nucleotides line up with TRBD2. This CDR3 comprises 23 residues. V trimming: 4 bases; J trimming: 0 bases; junction bases outside the gene matches: 20. The V gene's germline CDR1 is MGHDK and CDR2 SYGVNS.

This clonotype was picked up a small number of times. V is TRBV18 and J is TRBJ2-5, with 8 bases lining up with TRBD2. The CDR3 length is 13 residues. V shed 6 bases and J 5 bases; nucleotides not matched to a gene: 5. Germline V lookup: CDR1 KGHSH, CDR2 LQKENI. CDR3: CASSPGTSETQYF. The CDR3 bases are TGTGCCAGCTCCCCGGGGACTAGTGAGACCCAGTACTTC. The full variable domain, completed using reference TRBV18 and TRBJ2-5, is NAGVMQNPRHLVRRRGQEARLRCSPMKGHSHVYWYRQLPEEGLKFMVYLQKENIIDESGMPKERFSAEFPKEGPSILRIQQVVRGDSAAYFCASSPGTSETQYFGPGTRLLVL.

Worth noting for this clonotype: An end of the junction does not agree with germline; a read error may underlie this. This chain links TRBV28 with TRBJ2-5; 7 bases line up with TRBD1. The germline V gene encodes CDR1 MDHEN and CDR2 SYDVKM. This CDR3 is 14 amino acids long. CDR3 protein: CASSLSLGQARYDF. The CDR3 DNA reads TGTGCCAGCAGTTTATCTCTTGGACAGGCCAGATATGACTTC.

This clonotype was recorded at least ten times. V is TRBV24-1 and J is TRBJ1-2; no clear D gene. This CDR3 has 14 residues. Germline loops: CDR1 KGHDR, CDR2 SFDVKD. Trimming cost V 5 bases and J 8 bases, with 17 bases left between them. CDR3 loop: CATSGTFGYRGYTF. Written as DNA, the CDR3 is TGTGCCACCAGTGGCACCTTCGGGTATCGGGGCTACACCTTC.